The entry below gives a single TCR beta chain sequence along with its context. Its specificity is unknown. This entry comes from a study of cytomegalovirus exposure and HLA in healthy donors. It was with 60 Vbeta and 13 Jbeta primers that the PCR ran. Sequencing used immunoSEQ multiplex PCR; TCRdb keeps in-frame clones, though not all of them. The sample includes 60,000 to 65,000 clones. Losses at the gene ends were 0 bases for V and 11 bases for J; bases not matched to a gene: 4. There are 11 residues in the CDR3. CDR1 is DFQATT and CDR2 is SNEGSKA in the germline V gene (reference sequence). Findings and limits, study-wide: High sensitivity and specificity were reportedly achieved when the classifier diagnosed cytomegalovirus status. Exclusion applied to some V segments, including TRBV6-2 and TRBV6-3, as they were indistinguishable. The study listed 164 cytomegalovirus-associated TCR beta chains. A later analysis associated 15,000 or so TCR beta sequences with HLA alleles at a 0.05 false discovery rate.

The sequence was collected from a woman aged 18-30 years in good health and CMV-seronegative. This rearrangement joins TRBV20-1 to TRBJ2-7; TRBD2 matches 7 bases. The sequenced material came from PBMCs. The CDR3, as DNA: TGCAGTGCTAGAGAGGGGGGGGAAAAGTACTTC. It codes for CSAREGGEKYF.